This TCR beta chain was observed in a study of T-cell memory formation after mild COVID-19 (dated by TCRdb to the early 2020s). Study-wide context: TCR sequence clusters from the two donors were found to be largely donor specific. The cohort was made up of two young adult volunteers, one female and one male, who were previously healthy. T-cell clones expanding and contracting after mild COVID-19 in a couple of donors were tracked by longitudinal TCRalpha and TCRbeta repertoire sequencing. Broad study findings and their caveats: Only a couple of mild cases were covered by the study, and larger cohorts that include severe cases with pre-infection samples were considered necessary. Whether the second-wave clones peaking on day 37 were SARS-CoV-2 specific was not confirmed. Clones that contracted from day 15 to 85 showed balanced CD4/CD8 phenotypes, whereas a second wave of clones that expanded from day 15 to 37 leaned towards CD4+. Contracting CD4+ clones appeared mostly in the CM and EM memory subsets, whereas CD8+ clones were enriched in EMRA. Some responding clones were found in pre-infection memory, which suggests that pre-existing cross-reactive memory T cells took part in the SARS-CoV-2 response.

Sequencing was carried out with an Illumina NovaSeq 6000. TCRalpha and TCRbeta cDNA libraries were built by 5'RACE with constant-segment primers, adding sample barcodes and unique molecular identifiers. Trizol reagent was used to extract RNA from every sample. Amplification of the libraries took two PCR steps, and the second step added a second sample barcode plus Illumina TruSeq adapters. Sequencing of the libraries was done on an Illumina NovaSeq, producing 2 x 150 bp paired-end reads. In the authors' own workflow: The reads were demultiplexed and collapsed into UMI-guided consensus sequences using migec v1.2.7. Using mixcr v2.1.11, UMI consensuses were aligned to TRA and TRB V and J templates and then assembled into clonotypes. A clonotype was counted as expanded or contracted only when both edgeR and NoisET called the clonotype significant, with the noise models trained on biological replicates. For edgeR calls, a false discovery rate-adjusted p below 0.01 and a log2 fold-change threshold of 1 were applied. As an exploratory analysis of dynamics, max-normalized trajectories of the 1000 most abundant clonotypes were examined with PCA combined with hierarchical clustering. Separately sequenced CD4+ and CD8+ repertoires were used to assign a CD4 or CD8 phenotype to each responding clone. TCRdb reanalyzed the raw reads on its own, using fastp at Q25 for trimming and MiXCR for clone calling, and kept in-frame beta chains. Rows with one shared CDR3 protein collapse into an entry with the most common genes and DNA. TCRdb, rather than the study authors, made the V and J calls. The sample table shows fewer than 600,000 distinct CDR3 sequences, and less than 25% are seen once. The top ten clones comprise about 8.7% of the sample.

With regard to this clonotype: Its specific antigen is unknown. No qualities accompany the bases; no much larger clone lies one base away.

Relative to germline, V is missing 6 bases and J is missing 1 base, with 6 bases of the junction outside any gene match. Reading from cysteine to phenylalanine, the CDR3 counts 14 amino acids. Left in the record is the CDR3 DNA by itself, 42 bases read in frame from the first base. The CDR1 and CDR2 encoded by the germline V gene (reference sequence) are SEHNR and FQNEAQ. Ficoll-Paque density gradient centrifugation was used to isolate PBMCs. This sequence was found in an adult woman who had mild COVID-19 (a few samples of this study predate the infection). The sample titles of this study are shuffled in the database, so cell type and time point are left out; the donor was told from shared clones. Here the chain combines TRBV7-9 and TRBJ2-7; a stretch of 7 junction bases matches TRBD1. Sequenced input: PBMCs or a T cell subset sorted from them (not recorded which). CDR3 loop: CASSIGGTSYEQYF. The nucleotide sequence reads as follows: TGTGCCAGCAGTATAGGGGGCACTTCCTACGAGCAGTACTTC.